This TCR beta chain was obtained from a study of Ad26.COV2.S vaccination and SARS-CoV-2 variants. TCRdb keeps only in-frame clones here, not all; method: immunoSEQ multiplex PCR. This table has around 320,000 clones, over 75% appearing once. The treatment denotes: some 20 received Ad26.COV2.S at low or high dose, single or two shots; 5 received placebo; per-sample allocation not given. Day 63 after the first vaccine or placebo injection was the time point for sampling. Study-wide results and caveats: Similar non-spike TCR breadth was observed in recipients of vaccine and of placebo.

Germline V gives CDR1 SGHNT, CDR2 YYREEE (reference sequence). This CDR3 comprises 16 residues. The V gene end was trimmed by 6 bases and the J gene end by 4 bases; junction bases not matched to a gene: 10. Comments on this clone: Its specificity is not known.

The sequence was collected from a person aged 18-60 years who received the Ad26.COV2.S COVID-19 vaccine or a placebo. V gene TRBV5-4 combines with J gene TRBJ2-2; TRBD1 matches at 9 bases. Sequenced here: peripheral blood, sampled in a trial of Ad26.COV2.S vaccine versus placebo. CDR3: CASIRTGGAGTGELFF. The CDR3 region has the DNA TGTGCCAGCATTCGCACAGGGGGCGCGGGCACCGGGGAGCTGTTTTTT.